This T cell receptor beta chain was captured by sequencing in a study of blood T cell repertoires in COVID-19 (dated by TCRdb to the early 2020s). Context from the whole study: Samples covering the acute and convalescent phases of COVID-19 were provided by collaborators in the United States, Italy and Spain. The material from the prospective study consisted of cDNA or gDNA derived from T cells, B-cell-depleted T cells, or PBMCs. The dataset comprised deeply sampled blood TCRbeta repertoires from subjects exposed to, actively infected with, or recovered from COVID-19. The repertoires were released in a freely available public database intended as a resource for research on the immune response to SARS-CoV-2. Samples came from the ongoing ImmuneRACE study (first 160 participants) plus 1,254 subjects from 6 global collaborators. A de-identified subject ID, COVID-19 status, age in years and sex were almost always included in the sample metadata. HLA class I and class II types, where available, came from metadata supplied by the sample provider rather than from assay-based typing. Broad study findings and their caveats: Clinical and demographic metadata were provided uncurated, with the amount varying by source and participant.

The immunoSEQ Assay, a bias-controlled multiplex PCR, was used to amplify TCRbeta CDR3 regions from genomic DNA. The original pipeline was this. Nucleated cell counts per sample were estimated from amplification of reference gene primers within the assay. Sequence reads were collapsed and filtered to measure the absolute abundance of every unique TCRbeta CDR3 rearrangement. For each sample, productive Simpson clonality was calculated as the square root of Simpson's diversity index across productive rearrangements. The table comes from immuneACCESS by way of TCRdb, which keeps in-frame sequences with V and J called. Part of the clones is missing from these tables; in studies checked, under half for an unresolved V gene and the rest for unknown reasons. The D gene and trimming were derived from the DNA, and the V and J assignments and clone size from that table. Present in this sample are a few hundred thousand clones, 70% to 90% of which were seen just once. About 2.9% of the sample comes from the top ten.

Each collaborating institution followed its own protocols to collect whole blood in K2EDTA tubes. For TCRbeta analysis, collaborators shipped samples as frozen whole blood, isolated PBMCs, or DNA extracted from either of those sample types. V gives up 4 bases and J gives up 7 bases, and the segment between their germline ends measures 14 bases. The CDR3 measures 13 amino acids from cysteine to phenylalanine. The kept DNA is CDR3 alone, 39 bases in frame from the first base. In the germline V gene, CDR1 corresponds to SGHRS and CDR2 to YFSETQ. Concerning this clone: Its cognate antigen has yet to be identified. No much larger clone exists at a distance of one base, and base qualities are not known.

The sequencing sample was made of peripheral blood. The sequence was collected from a man in his sixties with acute or convalescent COVID-19. The rearrangement joined TRBV5-1 to TRBJ1-2; the D segment cannot be called with confidence. The CDR3 region reads CASSGLGDGGYTF. In nucleotide form, the sequence is TGCGCCAGCAGCGGACTCGGGGATGGTGGCTACACCTTC.